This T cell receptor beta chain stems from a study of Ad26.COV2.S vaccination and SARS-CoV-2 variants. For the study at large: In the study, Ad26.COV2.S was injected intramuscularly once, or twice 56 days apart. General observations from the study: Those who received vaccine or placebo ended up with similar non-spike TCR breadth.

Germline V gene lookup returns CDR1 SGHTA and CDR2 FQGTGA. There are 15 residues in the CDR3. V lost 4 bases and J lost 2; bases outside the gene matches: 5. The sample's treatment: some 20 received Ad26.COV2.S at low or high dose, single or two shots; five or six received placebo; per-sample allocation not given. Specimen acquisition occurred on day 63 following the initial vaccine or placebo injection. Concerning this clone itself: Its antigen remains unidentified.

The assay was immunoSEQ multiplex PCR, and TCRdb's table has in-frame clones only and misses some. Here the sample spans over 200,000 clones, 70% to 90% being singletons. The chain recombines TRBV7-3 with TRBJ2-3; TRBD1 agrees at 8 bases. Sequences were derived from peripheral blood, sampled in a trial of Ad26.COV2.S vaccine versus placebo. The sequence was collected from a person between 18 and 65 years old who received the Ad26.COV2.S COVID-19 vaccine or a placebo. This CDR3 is CASSSGQADTDTQYF. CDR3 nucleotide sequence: TGTGCCAGCAGCTCGGGACAGGCTGACACAGATACGCAGTATTTT.